These 15 T cell receptor beta chains were all obtained from the same sample, sequenced in a study of control samples from healthy donors and cancer patients. This table comes from immunoSEQ multiplex PCR, and its TCRdb copy is limited to in-frame clones, with some not included. The sample holds about 130,000 clones, roughly 94% seen once. The sample comprised PBMCs. The receptors come from a man aged 55 to 70 with colorectal cancer.

Details on this clone: Other DNA sequences in the sample encode the same CDR3. The V gene is TRBV3-1 (or the pseudogene TRBV3-2), the J gene TRBJ1-1, with D perhaps matching TRBD1 (5 bases). The V end lost 1 base, the J end lost 1 base, and 7 bases lay between the germline ends. The CDR3 is made up of 14 amino acids. Germline values: CDR1 LGHDT, CDR2 YNNKEL (reference sequence). The CDR3 reads CASSQGGANTEAFF. In DNA form, the CDR3 reads TGTGCCAGCAGCCAAGGGGGCGCGAACACTGAAGCTTTCTTT.

This clone was seen a handful of times. The rearrangement joins TRBV9 to TRBJ1-2, with D maybe TRBD1 (5 bases). V shed 10 bases and J shed 8 bases, with 18 bases lying between them. The CDR3 has 12 amino acids. Germline V lookup: CDR1 SGDLS, CDR2 YYNGEE. The CDR3 region is CASQGQEAGYTF. The CDR3 bases are TGTGCCTCGCAGGGCCAGGAAGCCGGCTACACCTTC.

This chain links TRBV6-5 with TRBJ2-7, with D perhaps matching TRBD1 or TRBD2 (7 bases each). V was cut by 2 bases and J by 4 bases, with 9 bases left in between. CDR1 is MNHEY and CDR2 is SVGAGI in the germline V gene. The CDR3 covers 13 residues. Here the CDR3 reads CASSYQGGYEQYF. In DNA form, the CDR3 reads TGTGCCAGCAGTTACCAGGGGGGGTACGAGCAGTACTTC.

The chain combines TRBV10-3 with TRBJ1-3; D unclear. CDR3 length: 14 residues. Trimming removed 4 bases at V and 0 bases at J, with 7 bases between. The germline gives CDR1 ENHRY, CDR2 SYGVKD. In DNA, the CDR3 is TGTGCCATCAGTGCACAGAGCTCTGGAAACACCATATATTTT. It specifies CAISAQSSGNTIYF.

The rearrangement links TRBV6-5 to TRBJ1-2; tentatively, D is TRBD1 (5 bases). The germline gives CDR1 MNHEY, CDR2 SVGAGI. Trimming removed 0 bases at V and 8 bases at J, with 13 bases between. CDR3 length: 14 amino acids. DNA of the CDR3: TGTGCCAGCAGTTACTCCGATGGGGCTCGAGGCTACACCTTC. This sequence encodes CASSYSDGARGYTF.

V gene TRBV30 combines with J gene TRBJ1-1; D not resolved. Germline V gene sequence: CDR1 GTSNPN, CDR2 SVGIG (reference sequence). V was pared by 0 bases and J by 0 bases, with 8 bases between. The CDR3 is made up of 14 amino acids. In nucleotides, the CDR3 is TGTGCCTGGAGTGTAACAGCGATGAACACTGAAGCTTTCTTT. It yields the protein CAWSVTAMNTEAFF.

The rearrangement uses TRBV7-2 and TRBJ2-7; possibly TRBD1 for D (5 bases). Germline CDR1 SGHTA, CDR2 FQGNSA. The CDR3 is 15 residues long. Deletions cut 1 base from V and 3 bases from J, with 13 bases between. CDR3 protein: CASSLGPGNNYEQYF. The CDR3 DNA sequence: TGTGCCAGCAGCTTAGGCCCAGGGAATAACTACGAGCAGTACTTC. The whole variable domain, remainder taken from reference TRBV7-2 and TRBJ2-7, is GAGVSQSPSNKVTEKGKDVELRCDPISGHTALYWYRQSLGQGLEFLIYFQGNSAPDKSGLPSDRFSAERTGGSVSTLTIQRTQQEDSAVYLCASSLGPGNNYEQYFGPGTRLTVT.

The V call is TRBV29-1, the J call TRBJ2-5; TRBD1 or TRBD2 may be the D gene (5 bases each). Germline lookup yields CDR1 SQVTM and CDR2 ANQGSEA. This CDR3 spans 11 amino acids. V was pared by 4 bases and J by 6 bases, with 9 bases between. The CDR3 DNA follows: TGCAGCGTTGTAGAGGGGAAGACCCAGTACTTC. It codes for CSVVEGKTQYF.

V is TRBV5-1 and J is TRBJ2-1; TRBD2 aligns across 10 bases. Germline assignment: CDR1 SGHRS and CDR2 YFSETQ. This CDR3 region has 16 residues. Losses at the gene ends were 4 bases for V and 4 bases for J; bases not matched to a gene: 8. Written as DNA, the CDR3 is TGCGCCAGCAGCGTAGTTAGCGGGGGGAATTACAATGAGCAGTTCTTC. Its translation: CASSVVSGGNYNEQFF.

This clone was counted a single time. The CDR3, as DNA: TGTGCCAGCAGCTCCTCCGTCTCCTATGGCTACACCTTC. Translation: CASSSSVSYGYTF. The gene calls are TRBV7-9 and TRBJ1-2; D uncertain. Germline V gives CDR1 SEHNR, CDR2 FQNEAQ (reference sequence). Trimming took off 4 bases at V and 4 bases at J, with 10 bases between the two ends. This CDR3 is built from 13 residues.

The V and J genes are TRBV2 and TRBJ1-4; 7 bases line up with TRBD1. In germline, CDR1 is SNHLY, CDR2 FYNNEI. The CDR3 is 15 residues long. V lost 1 base and J lost 7; bases outside the gene matches: 6. The DNA of the CDR3 is TGTGCCAGCAGTGAAGGGCCAGGGGGTACTGAAAAACTGTTTTTT. Translated: CASSEGPGGTEKLFF.

The rearrangement links TRBV18 to TRBJ2-7; 10 bases match TRBD1. The junction had 5 bases not matched to a gene; V was cut back by 3 bases and J by 3 bases. Germline assignment: CDR1 KGHSH and CDR2 LQKENI. The CDR3 totals 15 residues. CDR3 region: CASSPLTGGGYEQYF. CDR3 nucleotide sequence: TGTGCCAGCTCACCTTTGACAGGGGGCGGCTACGAGCAGTACTTC.

This chain joins TRBV5-1 and TRBJ1-2; TRBD1 aligns across 8 bases. Germline V gene sequence: CDR1 SGHRS, CDR2 YFSETQ. J was trimmed by 4 bases and V by 0 bases; bases with no gene match: 5. CDR3 length: 15 residues. CDR3 loop: CASSLAQGGIYGYTF. The CDR3 DNA follows: TGCGCCAGCAGCTTGGCACAGGGGGGTATCTATGGCTACACCTTC. Full variable domain (outside the CDR3, taken from reference TRBV5-1 and TRBJ1-2): KAGVTQTPRYLIKTRGQQVTLSCSPISGHRSVSWYQQTPGQGLQFLFEYFSETQRNKGNFPGRFSGRQFSNSRSEMNVSTLELGDSALYLCASSLAQGGIYGYTFGSGTRLTVV.

The chain has TRBV7-2 and TRBJ1-5; D call uncertain. This CDR3 region has 18 residues. Between the trimmed V and J ends, which lost 5 bases and 0 bases, there was a span of 20 bases. Germline V gene lookup returns CDR1 SGHTA and CDR2 FQGNSA. CDR3 residues: CASSPRVVRLGSNQPQHF. Written as DNA, the CDR3 is TGTGCCAGCAGCCCGCGGGTGGTCAGGTTAGGTAGCAATCAGCCCCAGCATTTT.

This clone came up once. This rearrangement joins TRBV4-1 to TRBJ2-3; possibly TRBD2 for D (7 bases). Germline CDR1 reads MGHRA; CDR2 reads YSYEKL. This CDR3 is 17 amino acids long. Trimming cost V 0 bases and J 1 base, with 14 bases left between them. CDR3 region: CASSQDRGAGRTDTQYF. Written as DNA, the CDR3 is TGCGCCAGCAGCCAAGATCGGGGGGCCGGCCGCACAGATACGCAGTATTTT.